Detailed here is one T cell receptor beta chain. What it recognizes is unknown. The source of the sample is a study of OX40 agonist ivuxolimab in advanced cancers. The overall study: Ivuxolimab, an antibody that agonizes OX40 (CD134), was administered to the patients. General study points: CD8+ T cells showed, on average, more clonal expansion than CD4+ cells. Expanded peripheral T cell antigen specificity was not determined.

Blood samples were obtained at baseline, cycle 4 day 1, and cycle 7 day 1. CDR3 length: 15 residues. Germline V CDR1 and CDR2: MGHRA, YSYEKL. Trimming shortened V by 3 bases and J by 4 bases, and 15 bases separated the two germline ends. This table comes from immunoSEQ multiplex PCR, and its TCRdb copy is limited to in-frame clones, with some not included. The sample contains some 150,000 clones, about 93% of which appear only once. The TCR sequence derives from an adult with an advanced solid tumor such as melanoma, head and neck, liver or kidney cancer. Sequencing used CD4+ or CD8+ T cells sorted from blood, obtained in a trial of the OX40 agonist ivuxolimab. The chain links TRBV4-1 to TRBJ1-2; D perhaps matches TRBD1 (5 bases). CDR3: CASSHGGARGYGYTF. The CDR3 nucleotides read TGCGCCAGCAGCCATGGAGGGGCGCGGGGCTATGGCTACACCTTC.